A single sample gave rise to the 17 T cell receptor beta chains below, sequenced in a study of beta chain features in type 1 diabetes. Study results and limitations: Significant though moderate, a shortening of TCRB CDR3s appeared in all four CD4+ subsets of Type 1 diabetes patients.

What these receptors recognize is not known. Expressed TCRB transcripts were sequenced, since all the RNA that had been isolated was reverse transcribed. TCRdb's copy holds only in-frame clones and misses some; the assay was immunoSEQ multiplex PCR. The table includes a few hundred thousand clones, 8% to 10% detected once. The sample was central memory CD4+ T cells from blood. All receptors come from a man aged 30-40 years with type 1 diabetes.

In this sample, this clone turned up a few times. The chain employs TRBV28 and TRBJ2-5; TRBD1 is a possible D gene (6 bases). From germline, CDR1 is MDHEN and CDR2 SYDVKM. V lost 2 bases, J lost 1 base, and 11 bases lay in between. The CDR3 covers 15 residues. CDR3 bases: TGTGCCAGCAGTTTAAGAGGACAGTCCCAAGAGACCCAGTACTTC. It codes for CASSLRGQSQETQYF.

The chain employs TRBV10-3 and TRBJ1-1; 12 bases line up with TRBD1. The CDR3 has 13 residues. Germline CDR1 reads ENHRY; CDR2 reads SYGVKD. V shed 4 bases, J shed 6 bases, and the junction held 0 bases outside the gene matches. CDR3 DNA sequence: TGTGCCATCAGTGGGGACAGGGGGCCTGAAGCTTTCTTT. Translating gives CAISGDRGPEAFF.

This clone occurred a few times. The chain recombines TRBV5-4 with TRBJ2-5; perhaps TRBD1 as D (6 bases). Trimming shortened V by 3 bases and J by 2 bases, and 11 bases separated the two germline ends. This CDR3 has 14 residues. Germline V gene lookup returns CDR1 SGHNT and CDR2 YYREEE (reference sequence). CDR3 nucleotides: TGTGCCAGCAGCTCCCCGACAGGTCAAGAGACCCAGTACTTC. Its translation is CASSSPTGQETQYF.

This clone came up a few times. The V call is TRBV13, the J call TRBJ1-2; D possibly corresponds to TRBD1 (6 bases). The CDR3 loop spans 12 amino acids. Germline assignment: CDR1 PRHDT and CDR2 FYEKMQ (reference sequence). Deletions cut 2 bases from V and 10 bases from J, with 11 bases between. The CDR3 spells CASSLQGYFYTF. The CDR3, as DNA: TGTGCCAGCAGCTTACAGGGGTATTTCTACACCTTC.

This chain joins TRBV19 and TRBJ2-5; D is perhaps TRBD2 (6 bases). The V and J ends lost 5 bases and 4 bases respectively, with 11 bases between them. Per the germline V gene, CDR1 is LNHDA and CDR2 is SQIVND (reference sequence). This CDR3 region has 13 residues. The CDR3 nucleotides read TGTGCCAGTAGTCGGGACTGGGGAGAGACCCAGTACTTC. Translating it yields CASSRDWGETQYF. Full variable domain (remainder filled in from reference TRBV19 and TRBJ2-5): DGGITQSPKYLFRKEGQNVTLSCEQNLNHDAMYWYRQDPGQGLRLIYYSQIVNDFQKGDIAEGYSVSREKKESFPLTVTSAQKNPTAFYLCASSRDWGETQYFGPGTRLLVL.

This chain joins TRBV5-1 and TRBJ1-4, with a possible D match to TRBD1 (5 bases). From germline, CDR1 is SGHRS and CDR2 YFSETQ. Trimming pared 2 bases from V and 8 bases from J, leaving 7 bases between. The CDR3 sequence is 12 residues long. The CDR3: CASSLTGEKLFF. CDR3 nucleotides: TGCGCCAGCAGCTTAACAGGCGAAAAACTGTTTTTT.

There are a few counts of this clone. The chain links TRBV19 to TRBJ1-1; the D is unclear. Germline CDR1 LNHDA, CDR2 SQIVND (reference sequence). The CDR3 extends over 15 amino acids. With 8 bases removed from V and 1 base from J, the gap between germline ends came to 17 bases. The CDR3 is CASLNQPGRNTEAFF. The CDR3 DNA reads as TGTGCCAGTCTCAACCAGCCAGGTAGGAACACTGAAGCTTTCTTT.

There are many counts of this clone. This chain joins TRBV7-8 and TRBJ2-1; TRBD2 might be the D (6 bases). Germline loops: CDR1 SGHVS, CDR2 FQNEAQ. Deletions cut 1 base from V and 7 bases from J, with 8 bases between. The CDR3 sequence is 13 residues long. CDR3 DNA sequence: TGTGCCAGCAGCTTAGGGGGGGAGAATGAGCAGTTCTTC. Translation gives CASSLGGENEQFF.

The chain couples TRBV9 to TRBJ1-1, with 10 positions matching TRBD1. Per the germline V gene, CDR1 is SGDLS and CDR2 is YYNGEE. V trimming: 3 bases; J trimming: 5 bases; junction bases outside the gene matches: 7. This CDR3 has 15 residues. The CDR3 sequence is CASSAQTGGRTEAFF. Written as DNA, the CDR3 is TGTGCCAGCAGCGCCCAGACAGGGGGCAGGACTGAAGCTTTCTTT. Combining the CDR3 with reference TRBV9 and TRBJ1-1 gives the whole variable domain DSGVTQTPKHLITATGQRVTLRCSPRSGDLSVYWYQQSLDQGLQFLIQYYNGEERAKGNILERFSAQQFPDLHSELNLSSLELGDSALYFCASSAQTGGRTEAFFGQGTRLTVV.

This rearrangement joins TRBV28 to TRBJ1-3; D perhaps matches TRBD1 (5 bases). V was shortened by 8 bases and J by 4 bases, with 18 bases between the two germline ends. The CDR3 is made up of 15 amino acids. Germline V CDR1 and CDR2: MDHEN, SYDVKM. The CDR3 reads CASGFIGEGGNTIYF. The CDR3, as DNA: TGTGCCAGCGGATTCATAGGAGAGGGGGGAAACACCATATATTTT.

This rearrangement joins TRBV27 to TRBJ2-3, with 12 bases matching TRBD2. Unmatched junction bases numbered 8, after V lost 4 bases and J lost 6 bases. The CDR3 has 16 residues. Germline V lookup: CDR1 MNHEY, CDR2 SMNVEV (reference sequence). The CDR3, as DNA: TGTGCCAGCAGTTCCCCTAGCGGGAGGGCCGCCGATACGCAGTATTTT. Translation: CASSSPSGRAADTQYF.

This clone appeared a few times. The chain couples TRBV20-1 to TRBJ2-7; unclear D gene. This CDR3 region has 11 residues. Germline assignment: CDR1 DFQATT and CDR2 SNEGSKA (reference sequence). V was shortened by 3 bases and J by 3 bases, with 6 bases between the two germline ends. CDR3 in amino acids: CSARVSYEQYF. The DNA for the CDR3 is TGCAGTGCTAGGGTCAGCTACGAGCAGTACTTC.

This clone has only a few counts. This chain joins TRBV28 and TRBJ2-3; D gene ambiguous. V was pared by 8 bases and J by 0 bases, with 3 bases between. The CDR3 length is 11 residues. Germline loops: CDR1 MDHEN, CDR2 SYDVKM. CDR3 residues: CASGSTDTQYF. The CDR3 nucleotides read TGTGCCAGCGGGAGCACAGATACGCAGTATTTT.

This clone was counted at least ten times. The CDR3 DNA reads TGTGCCAGCAGCTCCTTTGGGGAGAGCTATGGCTACACCTTC. Translation: CASSSFGESYGYTF. This chain links TRBV7-9 with TRBJ1-2; no definite D call. Germline lookup yields CDR1 SEHNR and CDR2 FQNEAQ (reference sequence). V dropped 4 bases and J dropped 4 bases, with 13 bases sitting between them. This CDR3 has 14 amino acids.

In its sample, this clone was seen a few times. The J gene is TRBJ1-4, the V gene TRBV2; 10 nucleotides align to TRBD1. Germline values: CDR1 SNHLY, CDR2 FYNNEI. This CDR3 is built from 14 residues. Unmatched junction bases numbered 8, after V lost 8 bases and J lost 8 bases. The CDR3 coding sequence is TGTGCCAGCGGACAGGACAGGGGGGAGGAAAAACTGTTTTTT. This encodes CASGQDRGEEKLFF. Using reference TRBV2 and TRBJ1-4 for the parts outside the CDR3, the full variable domain is EPEVTQTPSHQVTQMGQEVILRCVPISNHLYFYWYRQILGQKVEFLVSFYNNEISEKSEIFDDQFSVERPDGSNFTLKIRSTKLEDSAMYFCASGQDRGEEKLFFGSGTQLSVL.

The rearrangement uses TRBV6-1 and TRBJ1-1; 12 bases line up with TRBD1. V shed 7 bases, J shed 6 bases, and the junction held 6 bases outside the gene matches. The CDR3 sequence is 14 residues long. Germline V CDR1 and CDR2: MNHNS, SASEGT. CDR3 amino acids: CASMTGQGASEAFF. The CDR3 region has the DNA TGTGCCAGCATGACGGGACAGGGGGCCTCTGAAGCTTTCTTT.

The chain joins TRBV7-9 to TRBJ1-6, with D perhaps matching TRBD1 (5 bases). Germline CDR1 and CDR2: SEHNR and FQNEAQ (reference sequence). V lost 4 bases and J lost 5, with 9 bases in between. The CDR3 has 14 residues. In nucleotides, the CDR3 is TGTGCCAGCAGCTCCCAAGGGGATAATTCACCCCTCCACTTT. Amino acid sequence: CASSSQGDNSPLHF. Supplemented by reference TRBV7-9 and TRBJ1-6, the full variable domain reads DTGVSQNPRHKITKRGQNVTFRCDPISEHNRLYWYRQTLGQGPEFLTYFQNEAQLEKSRLLSDRFSAERPKGSFSTLEIQRTEQGDSAMYLCASSSQGDNSPLHFGNGTRLTVT.